Sequencing of this T cell receptor beta chain was carried out in a study of T cell changes during pregnancy in multiple sclerosis. The table came from immunoSEQ multiplex PCR; TCRdb's copy has only in-frame clones and leaves some out. Of under 95,000 clones in the sample, over 80% were seen once. Germline V lookup: CDR1 SGHRS, CDR2 YFSETQ. CDR3 length equals 14 residues. Trimming cost V 4 bases and J 5 bases; bases outside gene matches: 6. The clonotype originates from a female donor with multiple sclerosis, enrolled in a pregnancy study. Here the sequenced sample was CD4+ T cells from peripheral blood mononuclear cells, taken before pregnancy. The V gene is TRBV5-1, the J gene TRBJ1-1, with 9 nucleotides matching TRBD1. CDR3 amino acids: CASSPQGATTEAFF. The DNA for the CDR3 is TGCGCCAGCAGCCCACAGGGGGCTACGACTGAAGCTTTCTTT.